The 4 T cell receptor beta chains below all came from one sample that was sequenced in a study of blood T cell repertoires in COVID-19. Generated by immunoSEQ multiplex PCR, the TCRdb table keeps only in-frame clones and is missing some. The data hold fewer than 350,000 clones, with approximately 88% observed a single time. Sequenced: PBMCs or T cells enriched from blood (not recorded which). Every receptor here comes from a woman aged 25 to 39 who had recovered from COVID-19.

The chain has TRBV19 and TRBJ1-2, with 10 bases aligning to TRBD1. V trimming: 3 bases; J trimming: 8 bases; junction bases outside the gene matches: 12. The length of the CDR3 is 16 residues. The germline V gene encodes CDR1 LNHDA and CDR2 SQIVND (reference sequence). CDR3 amino acids: CASSIIHRGQGRGYTF. DNA of the CDR3: TGTGCCAGTAGTATTATTCACAGGGGACAGGGGCGAGGCTACACCTTC.

This sequence joins TRBV11-2 and TRBJ2-1, with TRBD1 matching 7 bases. The CDR3 covers 14 residues. CDR1 SGHAT and CDR2 FQNNGV come from the germline V gene. V shed 7 bases and J 4 bases; nucleotides not matched to a gene: 7. The CDR3 nucleotides read TGTGCCAGCAAGACAGGGAAAGGGTACAATGAGCAGTTCTTC. Protein: CASKTGKGYNEQFF.

The chain has TRBV21-1 and TRBJ1-1; the D call TRBD1 from the table was never checked on the DNA. TRBV21-1 is described as a pseudogene. This CDR3 has 13 residues. DNA for the CDR3: TGTGCCAGCAGCACTGGGACAGGGGGAAGAGCTTTCTTT. This codes for CASSTGTGGRAFF.

This clone was picked up one time. The rearrangement joins TRBV6-5 to TRBJ1-3, with 8 bases aligning to TRBD1. The CDR3 sequence is 15 residues long. V gave up 6 bases and J gave up 2 bases; unmatched junction bases: 6. Looked up from germline, CDR1 is MNHEY and CDR2 is SVGAGI. The CDR3 here is CASSRRGLAGNTIYF. The CDR3 nucleotides read TGTGCCAGCAGCCGCAGGGGGCTAGCTGGAAACACCATATATTTT.